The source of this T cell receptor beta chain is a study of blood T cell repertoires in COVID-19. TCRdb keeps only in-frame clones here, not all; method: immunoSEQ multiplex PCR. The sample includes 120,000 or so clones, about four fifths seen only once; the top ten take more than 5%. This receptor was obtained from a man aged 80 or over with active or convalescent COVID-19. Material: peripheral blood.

This CDR3 reads CASSSVATEAFF. Written as DNA, the CDR3 is TGTGCCAGCAGTTCGGTAGCCACTGAAGCTTTCTTT. The V call is TRBV6-5, the J call TRBJ1-1; D is uncertain. The CDR3 is 12 residues long. Deletions cut 4 bases from V and 4 bases from J, with 7 bases between. The V gene's germline CDR1 is MNHEY and CDR2 SVGAGI.